This T cell receptor (beta chain) appears in the sequencing data of a study of regulatory T cells in long-lasting Graves disease. Study-wide points: New patients shared around 1,000 public clonotypes, and persistent patients shared more, with approximately 2,500.

The time point is: newly diagnosed GD, antithyroid drugs for less than 3 months. PBMC-extracted RNA yielded the TCR library. Patients came from an endocrinology department in Xi'an, China. Staff drew about 10 milliliters of peripheral blood into EDTA tubes. Library construction for TCR beta used iRepertoire HTBI primers and Arm-PCR of CDR3 regions. In TCRdb, the multiplex PCR reads were re-called with MiXCR into one record per CDR3 protein. Here the sample spans more than 300,000 distinct CDR3 sequences, about 14% being singletons. Germline CDR1 DFQATT, CDR2 SNEGSKA (reference sequence). The germline V and J ends were trimmed by 3 bases and 1 base, with 15 bases remaining between them. This CDR3 comprises 15 residues. This clonotype was recorded many times. The antigen is not known.

This specimen was peripheral blood mononuclear cells (PBMCs), taken at new diagnosis, from a patient treated with antithyroid drugs. The sequence was collected from a female donor with Graves disease. This chain joins TRBV20-1 and TRBJ1-1, with D hard to call. CDR3 loop: CSASPPVAGNTEAFF. The CDR3 nucleotides read TGCAGTGCTAGTCCGCCAGTGGCGGGGAACACTGAAGCTTTCTTT.